This record looks at one T cell receptor beta chain sequence and its context. The source of the sample is a study of cytomegalovirus exposure and HLA in healthy donors. The overall study: The 95 to 150 validation repertoires, a later analysis reported, used the same platform as the approximately 650 first-cohort repertoires.

Using immunoSEQ multiplex PCR, the repertoire was profiled, and TCRdb retains in-frame clones only, with some absent. This sample has 180,000 or so clones, with about 89% found just once. It was the 120-subject validation cohort, separate from the 666-subject first cohort, to which the donors belonged. Sequencing input: PBMCs. The TCR sequence derives from a man aged 25-40 years in good health and CMV-seropositive.

The CDR3 DNA sequence: TGTGCCAGCAGCCCGGCGGAGTGGGGGGCACCTCTGGAGCAGTACTTC. Its translation is CASSPAEWGAPLEQYF. V and J are TRBV5-4 and TRBJ2-7; D might be TRBD1 or TRBD2, each matching 6 bases. This CDR3 is built from 16 residues. Trimming left V 4 bases short and J 7 bases short, with 24 bases between. Germline CDR1 reads SGHNT; CDR2 reads YYREEE (reference sequence).